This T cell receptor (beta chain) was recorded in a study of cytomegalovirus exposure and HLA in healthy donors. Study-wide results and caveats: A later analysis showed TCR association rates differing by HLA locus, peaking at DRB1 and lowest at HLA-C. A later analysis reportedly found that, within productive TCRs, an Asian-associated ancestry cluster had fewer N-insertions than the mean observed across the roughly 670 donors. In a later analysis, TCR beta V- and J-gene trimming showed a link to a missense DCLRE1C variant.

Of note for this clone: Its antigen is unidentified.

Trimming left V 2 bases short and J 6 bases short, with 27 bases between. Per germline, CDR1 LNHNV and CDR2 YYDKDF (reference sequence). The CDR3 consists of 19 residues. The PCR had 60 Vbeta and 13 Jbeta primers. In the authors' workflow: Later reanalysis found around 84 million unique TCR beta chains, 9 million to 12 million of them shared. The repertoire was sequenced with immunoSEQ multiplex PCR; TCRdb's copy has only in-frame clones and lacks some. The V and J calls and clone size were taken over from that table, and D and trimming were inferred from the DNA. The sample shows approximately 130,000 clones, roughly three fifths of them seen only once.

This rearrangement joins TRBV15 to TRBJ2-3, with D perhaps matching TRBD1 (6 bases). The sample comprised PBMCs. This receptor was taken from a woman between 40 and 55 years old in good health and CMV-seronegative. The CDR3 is CATSRKKGMGALEADTQYF. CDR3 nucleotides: TGTGCCACCAGCAGAAAGAAGGGGATGGGGGCTCTCGAAGCGGATACGCAGTATTTT. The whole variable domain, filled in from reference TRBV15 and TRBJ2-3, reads DAMVIQNPRYQVTQFGKPVTLSCSQTLNHNVMYWYQQKSSQAPKLLFHYYDKDFNNEADTPDNFQSRRPNTSFCFLDIRSPGLGDTAMYLCATSRKKGMGALEADTQYFGPGTRLTVL.